Below are 5 T cell receptor beta chains sequenced from a single sample in a study of CXCR3-negative and CXCR3-positive naive CD8 T cells. Their target antigens are unknown. The libraries of TRB cDNA were prepared using 5' RACE with UMI labels. TCRdb reanalyzed the 5' RACE reads, giving one entry per CDR3 protein sequence and no DNA. This sample's table reports about 120,000 distinct CDR3 sequences. Study outcomes and limitations: In CXCR3-positive naive cells, the TRB CDR3s were more hydrophobic than in CXCR3-negative naive cells.

The sample was naive CXCR3+ CD8+ T cells from blood. Specified subset: CD45RO-CCR7+CD27+CD95- naive CD8+ T cells expressing CXCR3 (TNR3+). These receptors originate from a human donor in good health. Some clones in this sample may be carry-over from other donors' samples.

V and J are TRBV6-5 and TRBJ2-1. Germline CDR1 and CDR2: MNHEY and SVGAGI. The CDR3 has 13 amino acids. The CDR3 protein is CASWGSSYNEQFF.

CDR3 region: CASSNTYEQYF. This chain joins TRBV5-1 and TRBJ2-7. The length of the CDR3 is 11 residues. Germline lookup yields CDR1 SGHRS and CDR2 YFSETQ.

This chain connects TRBV29-1 to TRBJ2-2; the TCRdb call, TRBD1, lacks DNA for checking. The CDR3 is made up of 15 amino acids. Per germline, CDR1 SQVTM and CDR2 ANQGSEA. CDR3 residues: CSVLKGATNTGELFF.

The chain combines TRBV3-1 with TRBJ2-7; the D gene TCRdb calls, TRBD2, cannot be checked with no DNA. The CDR3 is 16 residues long. The germline CDR1 and CDR2 sequences are LGHDT and YNNKEL (reference sequence). The CDR3 here is CASSPSRGLAAYEQYF.

V usage is TRBV28 and J usage is TRBJ2-7; there is no DNA to check the TCRdb D call of TRBD2. CDR1 MDHEN and CDR2 SYDVKM come from the germline V gene. The CDR3 runs to 16 residues. CDR3 residues: CASASRLQVGSYEQYF.